The 24 T cell receptor beta chains below come from one sample, sequenced in a study of CD8 T cells in ankylosing spondylitis. TCRdb reanalysed the 5' RACE reads using MiXCR and keeps one entry per CDR3 protein. Among over 130,000 distinct CDR3 sequences listed, under 55% were seen once. The sample comprised synovial fluid, either unsorted or a sorted T cell fraction (not recorded which). These receptors originate from a male donor with ankylosing spondylitis.

V usage is TRBV7-2 and J usage is TRBJ2-1; 12 bases fit TRBD2. In germline, CDR1 is SGHTA, CDR2 FQGNSA. With 5 bases clipped from V and 7 bases from J, the junction kept 12 bases outside the gene matches. This CDR3 spans 17 amino acids. CDR3 sequence: CASSPILLAGGQNEQFF. For the CDR3, the DNA is TGTGCCAGCAGCCCAATCCTGCTAGCGGGGGGGCAGAATGAGCAGTTCTTC. The full variable domain, rest sourced from reference TRBV7-2 and TRBJ2-1, is GAGVSQSPSNKVTEKGKDVELRCDPISGHTALYWYRQSLGQGLEFLIYFQGNSAPDKSGLPSDRFSAERTGGSVSTLTIQRTQQEDSAVYLCASSPILLAGGQNEQFFGPGTRLTVL.

The table lists this clonotype with many counts. The chain is built from TRBV7-8 and TRBJ2-2; D possibly corresponds to TRBD2 (6 bases). V was cut by 5 bases and J by 0 bases, with 13 bases left in between. Germline CDR1 is SGHVS and CDR2 is FQNEAQ. This CDR3 spans 16 amino acids. The CDR3 sequence: CASSIDGGPNTGELFF. CDR3 sequence (DNA): TGTGCCAGCAGCATCGATGGAGGGCCGAACACCGGGGAGCTGTTTTTT. Complete variable domain (other parts from reference TRBV7-8 and TRBJ2-2): GAGVSQSPRYKVAKRGQDVALRCDPISGHVSLFWYQQALGQGPEFLTYFQNEAQLDKSGLPSDRFFAERPEGSVSTLKIQRTQQEDSAVYLCASSIDGGPNTGELFFGEGSRLTVL.

The sample holds many counts of this clonotype. CDR3 DNA: TGTGCCACCAGTGATTCGGAGACTAGCGGGATCAATGAGCAGTTCTTC. It specifies CATSDSETSGINEQFF. The chain links TRBV24-1 to TRBJ2-1; TRBD2 agrees at 11 bases. Trimming at V came to 2 bases and at J to 6 bases, leaving 5 bases not matched to a gene. This CDR3 has 16 residues. CDR1 KGHDR and CDR2 SFDVKD come from the germline V gene.

The sample holds a few counts of this clonotype. The rearrangement links TRBV15 to TRBJ1-1; the D gene is possibly TRBD1 (5 bases). The V and J ends lost 7 bases and 1 base respectively, with 22 bases between them. Germline V gives CDR1 LNHNV, CDR2 YYDKDF (reference sequence). There are 17 residues in the CDR3. The CDR3 DNA follows: TGTGCCACCACCCGAGGGGAGCAGGCCTCGGGGAACACTGAAGCTTTCTTT. Translation: CATTRGEQASGNTEAFF.

V and J are TRBV12-3 or TRBV12-4 and TRBJ2-5; 9 nucleotides agree with TRBD2. V lost 9 bases and J lost 2; bases outside the gene matches: 7. The CDR3 has 14 amino acids. The CDR3 DNA reads as TGTGCCAGTCTCCTAGCGGGATCACAAGAGACCCAGTACTTC. Translating it yields CASLLAGSQETQYF.

V usage is TRBV12-3 or TRBV12-4 and J usage is TRBJ2-1, with D hard to call. There are 11 residues in the CDR3. Trimming stripped 10 bases from V and 2 bases from J, with 6 bases between. The CDR3 region has the DNA TGTGCCACTGGCGCCTACAATGAGCAGTTCTTC. As protein: CATGAYNEQFF.

The V call is TRBV4-1, the J call TRBJ1-5, with a possible D match to TRBD1 (6 bases). Trimming cost V 3 bases and J 0 bases, with 24 bases left between them. The CDR3 length is 20 residues. CDR1 MGHRA and CDR2 YSYEKL come from the germline V gene. The CDR3 loop is CASSQGLDSYPRYSNQPQHF. DNA for the CDR3: TGCGCCAGCAGCCAGGGACTGGACAGCTACCCGCGTTATAGCAATCAGCCCCAGCATTTT.

The chain employs TRBV20-1 and TRBJ1-2, with D perhaps TRBD1 (5 bases). V was shortened by 3 bases and J by 2 bases, with 19 bases between the two germline ends. Germline V gene sequence: CDR1 DFQATT, CDR2 SNEGSKA (reference sequence). The CDR3 is 16 residues long. CDR3 bases: TGCAGTGCTAGTCAGTCGTTTTGGGCAGGGAACTATGGCTACACCTTC. It codes for CSASQSFWAGNYGYTF.

This chain uses TRBV20-1 with TRBJ2-7, with D possibly being TRBD2 (5 bases). Trimming shortened V by 2 bases and J by 0 bases, and 14 bases separated the two germline ends. Germline values: CDR1 DFQATT, CDR2 SNEGSKA (reference sequence). The CDR3 is 15 amino acids. The CDR3 protein is CSARLPAANSYEQYF. The CDR3 bases are TGCAGTGCTAGATTACCAGCGGCCAACTCCTACGAGCAGTACTTC.

The DNA for the CDR3 is TGTGCCACCTCTAGCGGGGGGAACACCGGGGAGCTGTTTTTT. Its protein product is CATSSGGNTGELFF. The chain is built from TRBV15 and TRBJ2-2, with 10 positions matching TRBD2. Germline V gene lookup returns CDR1 LNHNV and CDR2 YYDKDF (reference sequence). The CDR3 has 14 amino acids. Trimming took 8 bases from V and 1 from J; bases not matched to a gene: 1. The full variable domain, its missing parts supplied by reference TRBV15 and TRBJ2-2, is DAMVIQNPRYQVTQFGKPVTLSCSQTLNHNVMYWYQQKSSQAPKLLFHYYDKDFNNEADTPDNFQSRRPNTSFCFLDIRSPGLGDTAMYLCATSSGGNTGELFFGEGSRLTVL.

This clonotype showed up just a few times. The gene calls are TRBV20-1 and TRBJ2-3, with TRBD2 matching over 8 bases. Germline CDR1 and CDR2: DFQATT and SNEGSKA (reference sequence). V trimming: 4 bases; J trimming: 7 bases; junction bases outside the gene matches: 10. The CDR3 runs 14 residues. The CDR3 loop reads CSAMGSGAPNTQYF. The CDR3, as DNA: TGCAGTGCTATGGGTAGCGGGGCCCCGAATACGCAGTATTTT.

This chain uses TRBV6-4 with TRBJ2-1; 11 bases are a match to TRBD1. The CDR3 is 14 amino acids. J was trimmed by 8 bases and V by 4 bases; bases with no gene match: 4. Per germline, CDR1 MRHNA and CDR2 SNTAGT. The CDR3 DNA is TGTGCCAGCAGTGCAGGGACAGGGGGGGATGAGCAGTTCTTC. Encoded protein: CASSAGTGGDEQFF.

The CDR3 here is CASSPQGSGNTIYF. CDR3 DNA sequence: TGTGCCAGCAGTCCGCAGGGGTCTGGAAACACCATATATTTT. The chain links TRBV12-3 or TRBV12-4 to TRBJ1-3; maybe TRBD1 (6 bases). This CDR3 spans 14 amino acids. Trimming shortened V by 5 bases and J by 1 base, and 9 bases separated the two germline ends.

The chain links TRBV20-1 to TRBJ2-1; 7 bases are a match to TRBD1. V shed 6 bases and J 10 bases; nucleotides not matched to a gene: 3. The germline V gene encodes CDR1 DFQATT and CDR2 SNEGSKA (reference sequence). The CDR3 covers 10 residues. The CDR3 region has the DNA TGCAGTGCGGGGACAGCCGAGCAGTTCTTC. Translation: CSAGTAEQFF.

This chain joins TRBV7-6 and TRBJ1-4; 10 nucleotides line up with TRBD1. The length of the CDR3 is 14 residues. CDR1 is SGHVS and CDR2 is FNYEAQ in the germline V gene. Trimming removed 5 bases from V and 8 bases from J; junction bases left unmatched: 5. This chain's CDR3 is CASSMGQGYEKLFF. In DNA form, the CDR3 reads TGTGCCAGCAGCATGGGACAGGGGTACGAAAAACTGTTTTTT.

The sample holds a few counts of this clonotype. J is TRBJ1-1 and V is TRBV20-1; D is uncertain. The germline CDR1 and CDR2 sequences are DFQATT and SNEGSKA (reference sequence). The CDR3 runs to 13 residues. Trimming shortened V by 0 bases and J by 2 bases, and 7 bases separated the two germline ends. The CDR3 coding sequence is TGCAGTGCTAGAGATCTTCTTAACACTGAAGCTTTCTTT. This encodes CSARDLLNTEAFF.

A single count supports this clonotype. The rearrangement uses TRBV18 and TRBJ1-3, with D unresolved. The CDR3 is 14 amino acids. V lost 6 bases and J 0 bases, leaving 9 bases between the germline ends. CDR1 is KGHSH and CDR2 is LQKENI in the germline V gene. This CDR3 reads CASSLYRSGNTIYF. CDR3 nucleotide sequence: TGTGCCAGCTCTCTCTATCGCTCTGGAAACACCATATATTTT.

This sequence joins TRBV4-1 and TRBJ1-2; TRBD1 aligns across 8 bases. V shed 6 bases, J shed 7 bases, and the junction held 10 bases outside the gene matches. The V gene's germline CDR1 is MGHRA and CDR2 YSYEKL. The CDR3 contains 14 residues. The CDR3 DNA is TGCGCCAGCAGTCGACAGGGGATGTGCTGTGGCTACACCTTC. Amino acids: CASSRQGMCCGYTF.

There are a few counts of this clonotype. The rearrangement links TRBV4-1 to TRBJ1-1, with D perhaps matching TRBD1 (5 bases). The CDR3 is 16 residues long. V lost 1 base to trimming and J lost 6 bases, with 18 bases between them. From germline, CDR1 is MGHRA and CDR2 YSYEKL. This chain's CDR3 is CASSQVKGYGFPEAFF. In DNA, the CDR3 is TGCGCCAGCAGCCAAGTAAAGGGGTATGGGTTCCCTGAAGCTTTCTTT.

The CDR3 reads CAIPERGEQFF. CDR3 nucleotides: TGTGCCATCCCGGAACGGGGGGAGCAGTTCTTC. The rearrangement joins TRBV2 to TRBJ2-1; weak D call: TRBD2 (6 bases). CDR3 length: 11 residues. Trimming stripped 10 bases from V and 10 bases from J, with 14 bases between. Germline loops: CDR1 SNHLY, CDR2 FYNNEI. Full variable domain (missing parts from reference TRBV2 and TRBJ2-1): EPEVTQTPSHQVTQMGQEVILRCVPISNHLYFYWYRQILGQKVEFLVSFYNNEISEKSEIFDDQFSVERPDGSNFTLKIRSTKLEDSAMYFCAIPERGEQFFGPGTRLTVL.

The genes are TRBV20-1 and TRBJ1-1; 11 positions match TRBD1. V gave up 8 bases and J gave up 4 bases; unmatched junction bases: 6. This CDR3 has 13 amino acids. Germline CDR1 is DFQATT and CDR2 is SNEGSKA (reference sequence). The CDR3 nucleotides read TGCAGTCCCCAGGGACAGGGGGTCACTGAAGCTTTCTTT. Translated, it gives CSPQGQGVTEAFF.

This clonotype has just a few counts. This chain links TRBV7-2 with TRBJ2-1; 12 positions agree with TRBD1. The CDR3 length is 17 residues. Looked up from germline, CDR1 is SGHTA and CDR2 is FQGNSA. V dropped 0 bases and J dropped 4; count of bases not matched to a gene: 4. In DNA form, the CDR3 reads TGTGCCAGCAGCTTAGCGGGACAGGGGGCCCTTTACAATGAGCAGTTCTTC. Residues: CASSLAGQGALYNEQFF.

This sequence joins TRBV29-1 and TRBJ2-7; 8 bases match TRBD1. Germline CDR1 and CDR2: SQVTM and ANQGSEA. The CDR3 totals 14 residues. V lost 3 bases and J lost 5; bases outside the gene matches: 9. Written as DNA, the CDR3 is TGCAGCGTTGAGGGTCCAGGGGGCTGGAACGAGCAGTACTTC. The encoded protein is CSVEGPGGWNEQYF.

This rearrangement joins TRBV27 to TRBJ2-1; D remains ambiguous. Germline V lookup: CDR1 MNHEY, CDR2 SMNVEV (reference sequence). Trimming took off 5 bases at V and 4 bases at J, with 9 bases between the two ends. The CDR3 is 13 residues long. The CDR3 spells CASSPIWYNEQFF. DNA for the CDR3: TGTGCCAGCAGTCCCATATGGTACAATGAGCAGTTCTTC.